This T cell receptor beta chain emerged from a study of T cells expressing NK-cell markers. Overall study context: Sequencing of TCR beta repertoires drew on sorted CD3+CD56+NKG2C+, CD3+CD56+NKG2C- and CD3+CD56-NKG2C+ T cells. Serological testing identified seven of the eight sequenced donors as HCMV-seropositive and one as seronegative.

As to this clonotype: Its antigen is still unknown.

Libraries used 5'RACE template switching adding universal primer site and UMIs. For each CDR3 protein, TCRdb gives one entry from its re-call of the 5' RACE reads, without DNA. Listed are 150,000 to 180,000 distinct CDR3 sequences; approximately 35% falls within the top ten. General study points: Similarly, these clonotypes led the CD3+CD56-NKG2C+ fraction as well in a few donors.

Germline V CDR1 and CDR2: SGHRS, YFSETQ. CDR3 length: 15 amino acids. The sample was blood T cells: a sorted CD56 or NKG2C T cell subset, CD4+ or CD8+ T cells, or bulk PBMC T cells (not recorded which). The source of this sequence is a woman aged 45-60 years in good health. The rearrangement links TRBV5-1 to TRBJ1-2; TCRdb's D call of TRBD1 is untestable without DNA. This CDR3 reads CASSLFIGDIYGYTF.